The 31 T cell receptor beta chains reported below all come from one sample, sequenced in a study of pediatric ulcerative colitis. Rectal tissue came from one to two pinch biopsies taken at colonoscopy. The assay was immunoSEQ multiplex PCR, and TCRdb's table has in-frame clones only and misses some. The sample yields some 25,000 clones, 65% to 80% seen once. Sequencing used gut tissue. The receptors originated from a boy aged 5-17 years with severe ulcerative colitis.

The V and J genes are TRBV14 and TRBJ1-2; D gene unclear. The CDR3 has 15 amino acids. Germline assignment: CDR1 SGHDN and CDR2 FVKESK. Trimming took 1 base from V and 1 from J, leaving 10 bases between them. CDR3 sequence: CASSQAPTVNYGYTF. The CDR3 DNA is TGTGCCAGCAGCCAAGCCCCAACAGTTAACTATGGCTACACCTTC.

This clone occurred a few times. The chain links TRBV2 to TRBJ2-1; 7 bases fit TRBD1. Trimming cost V 6 bases and J 0 bases; bases outside gene matches: 2. CDR3 length: 14 amino acids. Germline-derived CDR1 and CDR2 are SNHLY and FYNNEI. CDR3 coding DNA: TGTGCCAGCAGGGGGACAGACTCCTACAATGAGCAGTTCTTC. It codes for CASRGTDSYNEQFF.

This chain joins TRBV6-5 and TRBJ1-2; D not resolved. V lost 0 bases and J lost 2, with 10 bases in between. The CDR3 covers 15 residues. Germline V gene data show CDR1 as MNHEY and CDR2 as SVGAGI. CDR3 sequence: CASSYSKVLNYGYTF. The DNA for the CDR3 is TGTGCCAGCAGTTACTCAAAAGTACTGAACTATGGCTACACCTTC.

Relative to its sample, this clone is medium-sized (0.01 to 0.1%). This chain links TRBV13 with TRBJ2-7; D is ambiguous. The CDR3 loop spans 14 amino acids. Germline lookup yields CDR1 PRHDT and CDR2 FYEKMQ (reference sequence). The ends were cut back, 3 bases at V and 1 base at J, with 10 bases in the middle. CDR3 in amino acids: CASSLLTESYEQYF. The CDR3 region has the DNA TGTGCCAGCAGCTTGCTCACTGAATCCTACGAGCAGTACTTC.

The chain joins TRBV7-2 to TRBJ2-7; 10 bases fit TRBD2. V trimming: 1 base; J trimming: 7 bases; junction bases outside the gene matches: 13. This CDR3 is built from 17 residues. Looked up from germline, CDR1 is SGHTA and CDR2 is FQGNSA. The CDR3 region has the DNA TGTGCCAGCAGCTTAGTCTCCCGGCTAGCGGGAGCTCAGGAGCAGTACTTC. Protein sequence: CASSLVSRLAGAQEQYF. Full variable domain (remainder filled in from reference TRBV7-2 and TRBJ2-7): GAGVSQSPSNKVTEKGKDVELRCDPISGHTALYWYRQSLGQGLEFLIYFQGNSAPDKSGLPSDRFSAERTGGSVSTLTIQRTQQEDSAVYLCASSLVSRLAGAQEQYFGPGTRLTVT.

Relative to its sample, this clone is medium-sized. The gene calls are TRBV4-2 and TRBJ2-1; maybe TRBD1 (6 bases). Per germline, CDR1 LGHNA and CDR2 YNFKEQ. This CDR3 spans 17 amino acids. V lost 1 base to trimming and J lost 6 bases, with 19 bases between them. The CDR3 spells CASSQVGATQGLNEQFF. For the CDR3, the DNA is TGTGCCAGCAGCCAAGTTGGGGCGACACAGGGTCTCAATGAGCAGTTCTTC.

The V gene is TRBV30, the J gene TRBJ2-7; D is unresolved. CDR3 length equals 13 residues. Germline values: CDR1 GTSNPN, CDR2 SVGIG (reference sequence). V lost 0 bases to trimming and J lost 6 bases, with 12 bases between them. The CDR3 DNA reads as TGTGCCTGGAGTGTGGAATTTTGGGCCGAGCAGTACTTC. It specifies CAWSVEFWAEQYF.

The gene calls are TRBV5-1 and TRBJ1-1; 8 positions agree with TRBD1. This CDR3 has 14 residues. V shed 4 bases and J 4 bases; nucleotides not matched to a gene: 6. Germline values: CDR1 SGHRS, CDR2 YFSETQ. The CDR3 sequence: CASSQGALGTEAFF. The CDR3 DNA reads TGCGCCAGCAGCCAGGGGGCGCTGGGCACTGAAGCTTTCTTT.

This clone has just one count. V usage is TRBV4-3 and J usage is TRBJ2-6, with TRBD2 matching over 13 bases. Germline V lookup: CDR1 LGHNA, CDR2 YSLEER. The V and J ends lost 3 bases and 0 bases, in that order; junction bases with no gene match: 2. The CDR3 length is 18 residues. CDR3 in amino acids: CASSHGTSGASGANVLTF. As DNA, the CDR3 is TGCGCCAGCAGCCACGGGACTAGCGGGGCCTCTGGGGCCAACGTCCTGACTTTC.

The chain employs TRBV21-1 and TRBJ2-2; the table assigns TRBD1, which was not confirmed against the DNA. TRBV21-1 is noted as a pseudogene. This CDR3 comprises 15 residues. The CDR3 nucleotides are TGTGCCAGCAGCAGAGACAGGTCGTGCACCGGGGAGCTGTTTTTT. The encoded protein is CASSRDRSCTGELFF.

The chain couples TRBV2 to TRBJ2-2; perhaps TRBD1 as D (6 bases). V was shortened by 5 bases and J by 2 bases, with 18 bases between the two germline ends. Germline V lookup: CDR1 SNHLY, CDR2 FYNNEI. CDR3 length: 17 amino acids. CDR3 DNA: TGTGCCAGCAGTATCTCCAGGGGTGGAACAAACACCGGGGAGCTGTTTTTT. Translating it yields CASSISRGGTNTGELFF.

The chain recombines TRBV28 with TRBJ2-2; 8 bases are shared with TRBD2. V trimming: 3 bases; J trimming: 5 bases; junction bases outside the gene matches: 8. Germline V lookup: CDR1 MDHEN, CDR2 SYDVKM. This CDR3 spans 16 amino acids. For the CDR3, the DNA is TGTGCCAGCAGTTTTCTTGCTAGCGGGCCTACCGGGGAGCTGTTTTTT. Translating it yields CASSFLASGPTGELFF.

This clone has more than one count but fewer than ten. This rearrangement joins TRBV27 to TRBJ2-5; 7 positions agree with TRBD2. Germline CDR1 MNHEY, CDR2 SMNVEV (reference sequence). The CDR3 totals 15 residues. Germline trimming cut 6 bases from V and 1 base from J; bases unmatched to any gene: 8. The CDR3 spells CASSPLGEGQETQYF. CDR3 in DNA: TGTGCCAGCAGCCCCCTCGGGGAGGGCCAAGAGACCCAGTACTTC.

This chain joins TRBV7-2 and TRBJ1-1, with TRBD1 matching over 8 bases. J was trimmed by 1 base and V by 2 bases; bases with no gene match: 3. The CDR3 is made up of 15 amino acids. Germline assignment: CDR1 SGHTA and CDR2 FQGNSA. As DNA, the CDR3 is TGTGCCAGCAGCTTACAGGGGGCTGCGAACACTGAAGCTTTCTTT. Translation: CASSLQGAANTEAFF.

The gene calls are TRBV6-5 and TRBJ1-1, with D perhaps TRBD1 (5 bases). This CDR3 comprises 16 residues. Deletions cut 0 bases from V and 4 bases from J, with 15 bases between. Looked up from germline, CDR1 is MNHEY and CDR2 is SVGAGI. The CDR3 is CASSYSRDPGATEAFF. CDR3 in DNA: TGTGCCAGCAGTTACTCGAGAGACCCCGGGGCCACTGAAGCTTTCTTT.

This clone was seen only a few times. The gene calls are TRBV7-2 and TRBJ2-1; the D gene is possibly TRBD1 (5 bases). The CDR3 covers 12 residues. Trimming removed 1 base at V and 15 bases at J, with 13 bases between. The germline V gene has CDR1 SGHTA and CDR2 FQGNSA. The CDR3 loop is CASSLERGSGFF. The CDR3 DNA sequence: TGTGCCAGCAGCTTAGAAAGGGGCTCGGGGTTCTTC.

The chain recombines TRBV6-4 with TRBJ2-3; the D is unclear. The CDR3 runs to 14 residues. Germline V CDR1 and CDR2: MRHNA, SNTAGT. V gave up 4 bases and J gave up 2 bases, with 10 bases separating them. CDR3 region: CASSASADTDTQYF. Written as DNA, the CDR3 is TGTGCCAGCAGTGCCTCCGCCGACACAGATACGCAGTATTTT.

J is TRBJ2-5 and V is TRBV19; 12 bases line up with TRBD2. J gave up 5 bases and V 5 bases, and 9 bases lay outside the gene matches. Germline values: CDR1 LNHDA, CDR2 SQIVND (reference sequence). The CDR3 is 16 residues long. The CDR3 DNA sequence: TGTGCCAGTAGTTCGGGACTAGCGGGTGGTTCCGAGACCCAGTACTTC. This sequence encodes CASSSGLAGGSETQYF. The full variable domain, its missing parts supplied by reference TRBV19 and TRBJ2-5, is DGGITQSPKYLFRKEGQNVTLSCEQNLNHDAMYWYRQDPGQGLRLIYYSQIVNDFQKGDIAEGYSVSREKKESFPLTVTSAQKNPTAFYLCASSSGLAGGSETQYFGPGTRLLVL.

The chain has TRBV11-2 and TRBJ2-7, with 8 bases aligning to TRBD1. The ends lost 5 bases at V and 7 bases at J; junction bases unmatched: 10. Germline lookup yields CDR1 SGHAT and CDR2 FQNNGV. This CDR3 comprises 14 residues. Here the CDR3 DNA reads TGTGCCAGCAGCATTCCCGGGACAGGTGATGAGCAGTACTTC. Its protein is CASSIPGTGDEQYF.

The V gene is TRBV18, the J gene TRBJ2-1, with 12 bases lining up with TRBD1. Germline-derived CDR1 and CDR2 are KGHSH and LQKENI. This CDR3 is 15 amino acids long. With V trimmed by 6 bases and J by 6 bases, 6 bases remained unmatched. The CDR3 DNA sequence: TGTGCCAGCTCTCCCGGGACAGGGGGCCTCAATGAGCAGTTCTTC. This gives the protein CASSPGTGGLNEQFF.

J is TRBJ2-4 and V is TRBV27; TRBD2 is a possible D gene (5 bases). The CDR3 loop spans 12 amino acids. V gave up 4 bases and J gave up 9 bases, with 10 bases separating them. CDR1 and CDR2 (germline): MNHEY, SMNVEV (reference sequence). This CDR3 is CASSSPGSIQYF. CDR3 coding DNA: TGTGCCAGCAGTTCCCCGGGGAGCATTCAGTACTTC.

The gene calls are TRBV10-1 and TRBJ2-5, with TRBD2 matching over 9 bases. J was trimmed by 4 bases and V by 5 bases; bases with no gene match: 5. Germline V gene data show CDR1 as WNHNN and CDR2 as SYGVQD (reference sequence). The CDR3 has 14 amino acids. This CDR3 reads CASSPSGIVETQYF. The CDR3, as DNA: TGCGCCAGCAGTCCTAGCGGGATCGTAGAGACCCAGTACTTC.

The rearrangement uses TRBV6-1 and TRBJ2-2; D is ambiguous. The CDR3 totals 13 residues. V dropped 8 bases and J dropped 3 bases, with 10 bases sitting between them. Germline V gene data show CDR1 as MNHNS and CDR2 as SASEGT. The CDR3 loop reads CASGEVYTGELFF. The CDR3 DNA reads TGTGCCAGCGGAGAAGTTTACACCGGGGAGCTGTTTTTT.

Here the CDR3 reads CASSLYAGRALGGNTIYF. DNA for the CDR3: TGTGCCAGCAGCTTATACGCAGGCCGGGCCTTGGGGGGAAACACCATATATTTT. The gene calls are TRBV7-9 and TRBJ1-3; no clear D. The germline gives CDR1 SEHNR, CDR2 FQNEAQ (reference sequence). The CDR3 has 18 amino acids. Trimming shortened V by 2 bases and J by 4 bases, and 21 bases separated the two germline ends.

V usage is TRBV5-4 and J usage is TRBJ2-1; 16 bases line up with TRBD2. Trimming at V came to 4 bases and at J to 9 bases, leaving 10 bases not matched to a gene. This CDR3 comprises 17 residues. CDR1 and CDR2 from the germline V gene are SGHNT and YYREEE (reference sequence). The CDR3: CASSQPGLAGGGGEQFF. In DNA form, the CDR3 reads TGTGCCAGCAGCCAGCCGGGACTAGCGGGAGGGGGGGGTGAGCAGTTCTTC.

This clone was seen more than once but under ten times. The genes are TRBV11-3 and TRBJ1-2, with unresolved D. V was clipped by 3 bases and J by 0 bases, with 11 bases between them. The length of the CDR3 is 15 residues. CDR1 is SGHNT and CDR2 is YENEEA in the germline V gene. The CDR3 here is CASSFSRVSNYGYTF. The CDR3 DNA reads TGTGCCAGCAGCTTTTCCCGGGTGTCTAACTATGGCTACACCTTC.

The chain uses TRBV6-1 and TRBJ2-7; 11 nucleotides match TRBD2. The CDR3 runs 16 residues. The germline CDR1 and CDR2 sequences are MNHNS and SASEGT. Unmatched junction bases numbered 11, after V lost 4 bases and J lost 6 bases. For the CDR3, the DNA is TGTGCCAGCAGTGCCGTACTAGCGGGAGTAATGATCGAGCAGTACTTC. Its protein product is CASSAVLAGVMIEQYF.

The rearrangement joins TRBV6-5 to TRBJ1-2; D is uncertain. Germline-derived CDR1 and CDR2 are MNHEY and SVGAGI. This CDR3 is 15 amino acids long. V was cut by 5 bases and J by 7 bases, with 20 bases left in between. CDR3 residues: CASSMGSAGERGYTF. The CDR3 DNA reads TGTGCCAGCAGTATGGGGAGCGCTGGCGAGCGTGGCTACACCTTC.

The chain recombines TRBV19 with TRBJ1-2; maybe TRBD1 (6 bases). CDR3 length: 14 amino acids. Trimming stripped 3 bases from V and 4 bases from J, with 12 bases between. Germline CDR1 and CDR2: LNHDA and SQIVND (reference sequence). Written as DNA, the CDR3 is TGTGCCAGTAGTATTCCAGGGGCGGGCTATGGCTACACCTTC. It yields the protein CASSIPGAGYGYTF.

This clone was detected once. This rearrangement joins TRBV6-5 to TRBJ2-7; TRBD2 aligns across 9 bases. This CDR3 contains 16 residues. The J segment lost 6 bases and the V segment lost 2 bases, leaving 11 bases of the junction unmatched. Germline values: CDR1 MNHEY, CDR2 SVGAGI. CDR3 loop: CASSYERASGNSEQYF. The CDR3 region has the DNA TGTGCCAGCAGTTACGAACGTGCTAGCGGGAATTCCGAGCAGTACTTC.

This clone showed up just once. V is TRBV27 and J is TRBJ2-1; 9 bases match TRBD2. V lost 2 bases to trimming and J lost 9 bases; unmatched junction nucleotides: 5. The length of the CDR3 is 14 residues. The germline V gene encodes CDR1 MNHEY and CDR2 SMNVEV (reference sequence). The CDR3 spells CASSLSSGRPEQFF. CDR3 DNA: TGTGCCAGCAGTTTAAGTAGCGGGAGACCTGAGCAGTTCTTC.